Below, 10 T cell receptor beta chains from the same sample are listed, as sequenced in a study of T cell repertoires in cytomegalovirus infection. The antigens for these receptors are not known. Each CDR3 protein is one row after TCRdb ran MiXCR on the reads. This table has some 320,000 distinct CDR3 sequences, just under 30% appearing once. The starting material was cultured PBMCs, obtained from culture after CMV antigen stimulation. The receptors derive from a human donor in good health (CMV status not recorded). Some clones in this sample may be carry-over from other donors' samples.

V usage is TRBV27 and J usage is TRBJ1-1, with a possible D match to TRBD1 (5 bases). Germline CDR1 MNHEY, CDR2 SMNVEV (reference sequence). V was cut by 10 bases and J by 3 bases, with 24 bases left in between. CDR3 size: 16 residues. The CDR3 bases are TGTGCCACCCATCGCGGGTCTGGGGGGTGGTACACTGAAGCTTTCTTT. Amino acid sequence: CATHRGSGGWYTEAFF.

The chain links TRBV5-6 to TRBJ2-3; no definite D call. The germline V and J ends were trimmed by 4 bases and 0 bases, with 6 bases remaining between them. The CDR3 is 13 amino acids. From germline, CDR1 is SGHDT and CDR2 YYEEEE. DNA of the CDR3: TGTGCCAGCAGCAGGGAAAGCACAGATACGCAGTATTTT. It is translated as CASSRESTDTQYF.

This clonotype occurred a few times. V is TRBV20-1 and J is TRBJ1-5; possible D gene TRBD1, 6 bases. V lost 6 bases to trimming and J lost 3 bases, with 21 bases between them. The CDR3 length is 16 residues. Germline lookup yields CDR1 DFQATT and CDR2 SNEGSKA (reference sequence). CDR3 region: CSAQITGRKTNQPQHF. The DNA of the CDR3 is TGCAGTGCCCAGATAACAGGGCGCAAGACCAATCAGCCCCAGCATTTT.

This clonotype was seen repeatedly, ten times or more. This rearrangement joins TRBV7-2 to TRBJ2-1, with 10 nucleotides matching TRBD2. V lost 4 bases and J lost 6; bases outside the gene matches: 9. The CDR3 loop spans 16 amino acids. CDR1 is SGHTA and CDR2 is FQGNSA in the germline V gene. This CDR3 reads CASSWSRVAGGNEQFF. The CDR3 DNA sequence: TGTGCCAGCAGCTGGAGCCGAGTAGCGGGGGGCAATGAGCAGTTCTTC.

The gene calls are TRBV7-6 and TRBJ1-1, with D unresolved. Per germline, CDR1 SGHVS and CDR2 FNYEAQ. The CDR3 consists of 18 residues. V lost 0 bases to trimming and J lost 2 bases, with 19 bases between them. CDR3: CASSLAGQAHRENTEAFF. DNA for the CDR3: TGTGCCAGCAGCTTAGCGGGCCAGGCTCATCGAGAAAACACTGAAGCTTTCTTT.

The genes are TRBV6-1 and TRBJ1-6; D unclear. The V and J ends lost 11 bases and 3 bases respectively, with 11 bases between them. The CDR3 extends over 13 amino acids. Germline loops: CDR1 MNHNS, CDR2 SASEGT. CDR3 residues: CAGHEGYNSPLHF. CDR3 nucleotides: TGTGCCGGCCATGAGGGCTATAATTCACCCCTCCACTTT.

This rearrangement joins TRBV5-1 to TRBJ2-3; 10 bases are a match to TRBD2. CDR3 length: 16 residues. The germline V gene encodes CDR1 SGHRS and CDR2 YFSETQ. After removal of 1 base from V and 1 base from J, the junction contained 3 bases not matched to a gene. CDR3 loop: CASSLSGGAGTDTQYF. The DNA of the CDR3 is TGCGCCAGCAGCTTGAGCGGGGGGGCCGGCACAGATACGCAGTATTTT.

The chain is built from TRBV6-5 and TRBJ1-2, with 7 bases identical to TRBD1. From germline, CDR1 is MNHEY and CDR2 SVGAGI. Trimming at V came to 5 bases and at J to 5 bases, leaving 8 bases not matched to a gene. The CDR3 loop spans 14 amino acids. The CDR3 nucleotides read TGTGCCAGCAGTCTCGCGGGGACAGAGTATGGCTACACCTTC. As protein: CASSLAGTEYGYTF.

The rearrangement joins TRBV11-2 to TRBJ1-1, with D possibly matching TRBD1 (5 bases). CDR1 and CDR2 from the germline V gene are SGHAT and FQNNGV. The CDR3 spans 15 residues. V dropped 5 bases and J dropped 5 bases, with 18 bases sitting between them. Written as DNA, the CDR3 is TGTGCCAGCAGCCCGGGGGGGAGGGTGGGAACTGAAGCTTTCTTT. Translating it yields CASSPGGRVGTEAFF.

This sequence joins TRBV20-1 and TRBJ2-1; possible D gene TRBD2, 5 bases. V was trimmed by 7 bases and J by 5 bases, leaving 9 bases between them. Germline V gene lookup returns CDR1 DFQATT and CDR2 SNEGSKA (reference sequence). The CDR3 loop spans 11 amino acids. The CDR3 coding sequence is TGCAGTGGAGCCGGGAACAATGAGCAGTTCTTC. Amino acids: CSGAGNNEQFF.